The 15 T cell receptor beta chains presented below share a single source sample, sequenced in a study of cytotoxic CD8 clonotypes in ibrutinib-treated CLL. Produced via immunoSEQ multiplex PCR; TCRdb's table is partial and in-frame only. Among 200,000 to 250,000 clones listed, around 70% were seen once. The sequenced sample was PBMCs, obtained after 12 months of ibrutinib treatment. These receptors originate from a human donor with chronic lymphocytic leukemia.

This chain uses TRBV4-3 with TRBJ1-4; D remains unclear. Germline CDR1 is LGHNA and CDR2 is YSLEER. This CDR3 is built from 14 residues. Trimming shortened V by 1 base and J by 8 bases, and 11 bases separated the two germline ends. The CDR3 is CASSQASVGEKLFF. DNA for the CDR3: TGCGCCAGCAGCCAAGCTTCAGTAGGAGAAAAACTGTTTTTT.

This sequence joins TRBV11-2 and TRBJ1-1; D is uncertain. This CDR3 spans 13 amino acids. Deletions cut 5 bases from V and 0 bases from J, with 7 bases between. Germline lookup yields CDR1 SGHAT and CDR2 FQNNGV. The chain's CDR3 is CASSPSLNTEAFF. The CDR3 DNA is TGTGCCAGCAGCCCCAGTTTGAACACTGAAGCTTTCTTT.

This clone showed up just a few times. V usage is TRBV5-1 and J usage is TRBJ2-3, with TRBD2 identical over 7 bases. The CDR3 runs 16 residues. Germline V gene lookup returns CDR1 SGHRS and CDR2 YFSETQ. Germline trimming cut 4 bases from V and 4 bases from J; bases unmatched to any gene: 12. In DNA, the CDR3 is TGCGCCAGCAGCCCCCCCCTAGCGGTCGGGGCAGATACGCAGTATTTT. Protein: CASSPPLAVGADTQYF.

The J gene is TRBJ1-1, the V gene TRBV5-6; 8 bases fit TRBD1. V dropped 5 bases and J dropped 8; count of bases not matched to a gene: 2. Germline V gene lookup returns CDR1 SGHDT and CDR2 YYEEEE. This CDR3 region has 11 residues. CDR3 sequence (DNA): TGTGCCAGCAGGGGGGACAGGGAAGCTTTCTTT. This translates into CASRGDREAFF.

V gene TRBV6-5 combines with J gene TRBJ2-7, with 10 bases identical to TRBD2. Unmatched junction bases numbered 9, after V lost 9 bases and J lost 4 bases. Germline V gene data show CDR1 as MNHEY and CDR2 as SVGAGI. The CDR3 sequence is 14 residues long. The CDR3 region has the DNA TGTGCCAGTGTAGCGGGAGGTTCCCGTTACGAGCAGTACTTC. Protein product: CASVAGGSRYEQYF.

V gene TRBV28 combines with J gene TRBJ2-3; D perhaps matches TRBD2 (5 bases). Trimming left V 2 bases short and J 8 bases short, with 17 bases between. CDR3 length: 15 amino acids. The germline V gene has CDR1 MDHEN and CDR2 SYDVKM. For the CDR3, the DNA is TGTGCCAGCAGTTTACCCAAACCGGAGGCCGGTACGCAGTATTTT. This gives the protein CASSLPKPEAGTQYF.

This clone has a single count. The V and J genes are TRBV7-9 and TRBJ1-2; D is perhaps TRBD1 (5 bases). This CDR3 comprises 15 residues. Germline V lookup: CDR1 SEHNR, CDR2 FQNEAQ (reference sequence). V lost 5 bases and J lost 5, with 18 bases in between. The CDR3 coding sequence is TGTGCCAGCAGCGAAACGGGGCAGGGTTGGTATGGCTACACCTTC. Translation: CASSETGQGWYGYTF.

The chain recombines TRBV5-1 with TRBJ1-1; D is unclear. CDR3 length equals 14 residues. From germline, CDR1 is SGHRS and CDR2 YFSETQ. Trimming shortened V by 4 bases and J by 1 base, and 11 bases separated the two germline ends. As DNA, the CDR3 is TGCGCCAGCAGCACCCTGACTGGGAACACTGAAGCTTTCTTT. Protein product: CASSTLTGNTEAFF.

This chain links TRBV7-2 with TRBJ2-7; the match to TRBD1 covers 7 bases. Germline CDR1 SGHTA, CDR2 FQGNSA. V lost 7 bases to trimming and J lost 3 bases; unmatched junction nucleotides: 9. The CDR3 has 14 amino acids. The CDR3 sequence: CASNLRDSFYEQYF. The CDR3 DNA reads TGTGCCAGCAACCTCCGGGACAGTTTCTACGAGCAGTACTTC.

This clone was found a few times. V usage is TRBV30 and J usage is TRBJ1-2, with 9 bases that match TRBD1. The CDR3 extends over 15 amino acids. The V segment lost 0 bases and the J segment 3 bases; nucleotides outside the gene matches: 5. Germline V CDR1 and CDR2: GTSNPN, SVGIG (reference sequence). The CDR3 spells CAWSVWGQGDYGYTF. The DNA for the CDR3 is TGTGCCTGGAGTGTATGGGGACAGGGAGACTATGGCTACACCTTC.

The genes are TRBV2 and TRBJ1-2, with 8 bases that match TRBD1. Germline V gene data show CDR1 as SNHLY and CDR2 as FYNNEI. The V and J ends lost 7 bases and 3 bases, in that order; junction bases with no gene match: 4. CDR3 length equals 13 residues. The CDR3 reads CASTKTGDYGYTF. CDR3 DNA sequence: TGTGCCAGCACAAAGACAGGGGACTATGGCTACACCTTC.

The chain uses TRBV5-1 and TRBJ1-1; tentatively, D is TRBD1 (5 bases). The germline CDR1 and CDR2 sequences are SGHRS and YFSETQ. V lost 0 bases, J lost 2 bases, and 14 bases lay in between. This CDR3 comprises 16 residues. The CDR3 protein is CASSLVVIGGNTEAFF. In DNA form, the CDR3 reads TGCGCCAGCAGCTTGGTGGTAATCGGGGGAAACACTGAAGCTTTCTTT.

This clone came up a few times. Other DNA sequences in this specimen translate into the identical CDR3. V and J are TRBV5-1 and TRBJ1-4, with D perhaps matching TRBD1 (5 bases). The germline gives CDR1 SGHRS, CDR2 YFSETQ. The CDR3 is 14 residues long. V was clipped by 0 bases and J by 8 bases, with 11 bases between them. Here the CDR3 reads CASSLGQGREKLFF. The CDR3 coding sequence is TGCGCCAGCAGCTTGGGGCAGGGTAGGGAAAAACTGTTTTTT.

The sample holds a few counts of this clone. DNA for the CDR3: TGCAGCGTTTCGTTTCGGCCAAAACTCGTCACCGGGGAGCTGTTTTTT. Translation gives CSVSFRPKLVTGELFF. This rearrangement joins TRBV29-1 to TRBJ2-2; D unclear. V dropped 5 bases and J dropped 4 bases, with 20 bases sitting between them. This CDR3 contains 16 residues. Germline V gene sequence: CDR1 SQVTM, CDR2 ANQGSEA.

The chain employs TRBV30 and TRBJ1-6, with D possibly being TRBD1 (5 bases). CDR3 size: 16 residues. Germline V gene sequence: CDR1 GTSNPN, CDR2 SVGIG (reference sequence). V gave up 2 bases and J gave up 8 bases, with 19 bases separating them. CDR3 bases: TGTGCCTGGAGTACATCGCAGGGATACGGGGATTCACCCCTCCACTTT. Amino acids: CAWSTSQGYGDSPLHF.